This TCR beta chain was identified in a study of Graves' ophthalmopathy and Graves' hyperthyroidism. General observations from the study: Forecasting of ophthalmopathy progression by the model achieved less than 71% sensitivity and more than 72% specificity.

The sequenced template was RNA, covering the TCR beta CDR3 region. Scientists carried out first-round RT-PCR using HTBI primers and then a second-round multiplex PCR. TCRdb used MiXCR to reprocess the multiplex PCR reads, holding one entry per CDR3 protein. The data show around 400,000 distinct CDR3 sequences, with more than 20% seen just once and under 3.5% held by the top ten. This clonotype came up a few times. The antigen remains undetermined. Trimming removed 4 bases at V and 3 bases at J, with 22 bases between. The CDR3 is 17 residues long. Germline loops: CDR1 SGHRS, CDR2 YFSETQ. Hyperthyroidism was considered stable when no ophthalmopathy appeared within 18 months of follow-up. People with hyperthyroidism were aged 18 to 65 and newly diagnosed, under 2 months' duration.

The material sequenced was peripheral blood. The V gene is TRBV5-1, the J gene TRBJ1-2; tentatively, D is TRBD1 (6 bases). This TCR was sampled from a woman aged 18-29 years with stable Graves' hyperthyroidism. CDR3 coding DNA: TGCGCCAGCAGCGCCGGATCTGGACAGCGTAGCTACTATGGCTACACCTTC. As protein: CASSAGSGQRSYYGYTF.